This entry concerns a single TCR beta chain. Only in-frame clones appear in the TCRdb table, and some are missing; sequencing was by immunoSEQ multiplex PCR. Of around 50,000 clones in the sample, around nine tenths were seen once. This sample was taken from a study of T cell changes during pregnancy in multiple sclerosis. Germline CDR1 and CDR2: SGHTA and FQGNSA. CDR3 size: 14 residues. Trimming cost V 4 bases and J 5 bases; bases outside gene matches: 7. This sequence originates from a female donor in good health, enrolled as a control in a pregnancy study. The sample consisted of CD4+ T cells from peripheral blood mononuclear cells, taken after pregnancy. The rearrangement links TRBV7-2 to TRBJ1-2; 7 bases match TRBD1. CDR3 DNA: TGTGCCAGCAGCTCGGTAACAGGGGCGTATGGCTACACCTTC. This sequence encodes CASSSVTGAYGYTF.